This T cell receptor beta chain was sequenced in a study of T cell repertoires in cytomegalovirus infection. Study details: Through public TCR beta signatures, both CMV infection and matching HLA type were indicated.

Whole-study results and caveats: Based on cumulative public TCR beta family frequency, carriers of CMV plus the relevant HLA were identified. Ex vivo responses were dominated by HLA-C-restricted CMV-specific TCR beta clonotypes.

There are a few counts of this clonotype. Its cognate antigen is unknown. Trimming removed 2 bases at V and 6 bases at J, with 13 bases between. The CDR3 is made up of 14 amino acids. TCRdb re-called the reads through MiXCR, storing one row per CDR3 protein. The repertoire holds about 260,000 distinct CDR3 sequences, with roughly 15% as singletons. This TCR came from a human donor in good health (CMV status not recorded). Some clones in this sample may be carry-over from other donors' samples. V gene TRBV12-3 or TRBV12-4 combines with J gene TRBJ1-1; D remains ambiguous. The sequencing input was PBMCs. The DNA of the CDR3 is TGTGCCAGCAGTTTAACCGGGGAAGTTGCTGAAGCTTTCTTT. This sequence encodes CASSLTGEVAEAFF.